Listed below are T cell receptor beta chains from one sample, sequenced in a study of patients and donors after allogeneic stem cell transplantation. TCRdb reanalysed the RT-PCR reads using MiXCR and keeps one entry per CDR3 protein. The sample lists over 400,000 distinct CDR3 sequences; around 16% were seen once. The sequenced sample consisted of blood, either unsorted or a sorted T cell fraction (not recorded which). These receptors were taken from a human donor who was either an allogeneic HSCT recipient or a stem cell or donor lymphocyte infusion donor (not recorded which). It is not recorded whose cells these are; they may come from a transplant donor. CDR3s include the opening cysteine and the closing phenylalanine or tryptophan. The D gene is left open where the match is weak. A row's size may be missing; if present it is once, few, many or a size class.

D gene,J gene,clone size,V gene,CDR3 DNA,CDR3 protein
.,TRBJ2-7,few,TRBV12-3/TRBV12-4,TGTGCCAGCAGTTTTGGGGTCCACGAGCAGTACTTC,CASSFGVHEQYF
.,TRBJ2-2,.,TRBV7-3,TGTGCCAGCAGCCCCCCGGGTTGGAACACCGGGGAGCTGTTTTTT,CASSPPGWNTGELFF
TRBD2,TRBJ2-1,few,TRBV13,TGTGCCAGCAGTTCTGCCGCGGGGGGGCTATACAATGAGCAGTTCTTC,CASSSAAGGLYNEQFF
.,TRBJ1-4,few,TRBV18,TGTGCCAGCTCACCAGGGACGTATGAAAAACTGTTTTTT,CASSPGTYEKLFF
.,TRBJ2-1,.,TRBV5-1,TGCGCCAGCAGCTTGGGCGGGGCCATCGATGAGCAGTCCTTC,CASSLGGAIDEQSF
TRBD1,TRBJ2-5,.,TRBV9,TGTGCCAGCAGCGTAGGAAGGGGGCGGTACCAAGAGACCCAGTACTTC,CASSVGRGRYQETQYF
.,TRBJ1-4,many,TRBV29-1,TGCAGCGTTATGGGACGCGGGGAAAAACTGTTTTTT,CSVMGRGEKLFF
.,TRBJ1-5,.,TRBV9,TGTGCCTCTATTACTGATTGCAGCCGGAATCAGCCCCAGCATTTT,CASITDCSRNQPQHF
TRBD2,TRBJ2-7,.,TRBV7-9,TGTGCCAGCAGCTTAGGAGGGACTAGCGTAAAGCAGTACTTC,CASSLGGTSVKQYF
.,TRBJ1-1,.,TRBV6-1,TGTGCCAGCAGTGAGGGTGCCACTGAAGCTTTCTTT,CASSEGATEAFF
.,TRBJ2-6,few,TRBV7-6,TGTGCCAGCAGCCCTCGCTCTGGGGCCAACGTCCTGACTTTC,CASSPRSGANVLTF
TRBD1,TRBJ1-6,few,TRBV20-1,TGCAGTGCTACCCAAGGGACAGCTTATAATTCACCCCTCCACTTT,CSATQGTAYNSPLHF
.,TRBJ2-3,few,TRBV20-1,TGCAGTGCTAGAGATCTCGAGCGTTCCATTTCTAGCACAGATACGCAGTATTTT,CSARDLERSISSTDTQYF
.,TRBJ1-1,many,TRBV6-1,TGTGCCAGCAGTACAGGTAGGCGGGACACTGAAGCTTTCTTT,CASSTGRRDTEAFF
.,TRBJ2-3,.,TRBV28,TGTGCCAGCAGCCGTACAATTACTACGCAGTATTTT,CASSRTITTQYF
.,TRBJ1-1,few,TRBV19,TGTGCCAGTAGTGTTACTAAGGTGAACACTGAAGCTTTCTTT,CASSVTKVNTEAFF
.,TRBJ2-3,.,TRBV6-5,TGTGCCAGCAGTTACTCGACAGGAGATACGCAGTATTTT,CASSYSTGDTQYF
TRBD1,TRBJ1-1,.,TRBV7-2,TGTGCCAGCAGCCCGCCGTGGACAGGGGGTGAAGCTTTCTTT,CASSPPWTGGEAFF
.,TRBJ2-1,once,TRBV5-4,TGTGCCAGCAGCGCCAGCGCACTTATCTACAATGAGCAGTTCTTC,CASSASALIYNEQFF
TRBD1,TRBJ2-7,few,TRBV7-6,TGTGCCAGCAGCGCGGGACAGGGTGGTTACGAGCAGTACTTC,CASSAGQGGYEQYF
.,TRBJ2-5,many,TRBV20-1,TGCAGTGCTAGAGCCGGGATGCCCCAGTACTTC,CSARAGMPQYF
.,TRBJ1-3,few,TRBV20-1,TGCAGTGCTAGAGGGAGGCTCAGAGCCAGCTCTGGAAACACCATATATTTT,CSARGRLRASSGNTIYF
.,TRBJ2-7,many,TRBV4-3,TGCGCCAGCAGCCAAGGGGGGGAGGCCTACGAGCAGTACTTC,CASSQGGEAYEQYF
.,TRBJ1-2,.,TRBV29-1,TGCAGCGCTACCTCCAGGCCGTATGGCTACACCTTC,CSATSRPYGYTF
.,TRBJ2-1,.,TRBV4-2,TGTGCCAGCAGCCAAGGGCACTTCTCAAAGGATGAGCAGTTCTTC,CASSQGHFSKDEQFF
TRBD1,TRBJ1-4,few,TRBV4-3,TGCGCCAGCAGCCGTGGGACAGGGTCTCGGCATGAAAAACTGTTTTTT,CASSRGTGSRHEKLFF
TRBD1,TRBJ1-6,.,TRBV11-1,TGTGCCAGCAGCTCCCAACAGGGGAAGAATTCACCCCTCCACTTT,CASSSQQGKNSPLHF
.,TRBJ2-2,.,TRBV12-3/TRBV12-4,TGTGCCAGCATGATCTTCACCGGGGAGCTGTTTTTT,CASMIFTGELFF
.,TRBJ2-1,.,TRBV6-2/TRBV6-3,TGTGCCAGCAGTGGCCACAGCCTCCGGAGAGATGAGCAGTTCTTC,CASSGHSLRRDEQFF